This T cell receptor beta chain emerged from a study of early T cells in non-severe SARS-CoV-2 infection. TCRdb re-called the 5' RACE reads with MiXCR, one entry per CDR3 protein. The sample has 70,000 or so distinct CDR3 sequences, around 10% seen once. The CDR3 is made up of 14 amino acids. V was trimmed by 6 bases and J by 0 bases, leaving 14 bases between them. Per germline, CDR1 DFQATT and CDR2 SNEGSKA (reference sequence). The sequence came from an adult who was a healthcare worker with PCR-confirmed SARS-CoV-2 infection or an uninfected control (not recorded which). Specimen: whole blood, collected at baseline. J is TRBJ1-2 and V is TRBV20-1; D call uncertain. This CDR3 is CSAPDNRANYGYTF. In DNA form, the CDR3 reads TGCAGTGCCCCTGACAACCGAGCTAACTATGGCTACACCTTC.